These 11 T cell receptor beta chains were sequenced from one sample in a study of cytomegalovirus exposure and HLA in healthy donors. Amplification used 60 Vbeta primers and 13 Jbeta primers. Sequencing used immunoSEQ multiplex PCR; TCRdb keeps in-frame clones, though not all of them. The sample holds 200,000 to 250,000 clones, 85% to 90% seen once. The sample was PBMCs. These receptors all stem from a human donor in good health.

The CDR3 sequence is CASSFGTTREQFF. As DNA, the CDR3 is TGTGCCAGCAGTTTCGGGACTACCAGGGAGCAGTTCTTC. The rearrangement uses TRBV28 and TRBJ2-1; the match to TRBD2 covers 7 bases. The V and J ends lost 3 bases and 10 bases, in that order; junction bases with no gene match: 6. CDR3 size: 13 residues. Germline V gives CDR1 MDHEN, CDR2 SYDVKM.

CDR3 sequence reads: CASRDNYSNQPQHF. In DNA, the CDR3 is TGTGCCAGCAGGGACAACTATAGCAATCAGCCCCAGCATTTT. This chain connects TRBV6-1 to TRBJ1-5; tentative D call: TRBD1 (5 bases). In germline, CDR1 is MNHNS, CDR2 SASEGT. The CDR3 loop spans 14 amino acids. Trimming stripped 6 bases from V and 0 bases from J, with 9 bases between.

The genes are TRBV5-1 and TRBJ1-2; 7 bases line up with TRBD1. Germline V gene data show CDR1 as SGHRS and CDR2 as YFSETQ. J gave up 4 bases and V 4 bases, and 7 bases lay outside the gene matches. The CDR3 sequence is 14 residues long. CDR3 DNA: TGCGCCAGCAGCCATGATGACAGGGTCTATGGCTACACCTTC. Translating gives CASSHDDRVYGYTF.

The chain is built from TRBV4-1 and TRBJ2-7; TRBD1 matches 10 bases. The CDR3 has 15 amino acids. The V gene's germline CDR1 is MGHRA and CDR2 YSYEKL. Losses at the gene ends were 3 bases for V and 2 bases for J; bases not matched to a gene: 4. The CDR3 is CASSQPGTGAYEQYF. CDR3 bases: TGCGCCAGCAGCCAGCCCGGGACAGGGGCCTACGAGCAGTACTTC.

This sequence joins TRBV28 and TRBJ2-5, with TRBD2 identical over 14 bases. CDR3 length: 18 amino acids. The V gene's germline CDR1 is MDHEN and CDR2 SYDVKM. J gave up 5 bases and V 4 bases, and 12 bases lay outside the gene matches. DNA of the CDR3: TGTGCCAGCAGTTCAGGGACTAGCGGGAGCGACCCACAGGAGACCCAGTACTTC. Translating gives CASSSGTSGSDPQETQYF.

This clone has only one observation. This chain links TRBV2 with TRBJ1-4; D call uncertain. Germline V CDR1 and CDR2: SNHLY, FYNNEI. The CDR3 length is 13 residues. The V gene lost 3 bases and the J gene lost 3 bases, with 5 bases spanning the gap. The CDR3 DNA is TGTGCCAGCAGTGAGGGCCCTAATGAAAAACTGTTTTTT. The encoded protein is CASSEGPNEKLFF.

This chain joins TRBV6-5 and TRBJ2-7; TRBD2 matches 11 bases. V lost 9 bases and J lost 2; bases outside the gene matches: 9. Per the germline V gene, CDR1 is MNHEY and CDR2 is SVGAGI. This CDR3 has 15 residues. The CDR3 reads CARIPGLAVAYEQYF. CDR3 sequence (DNA): TGTGCCAGGATCCCGGGACTAGCGGTCGCCTACGAGCAGTACTTC.

This clone was observed a single time. The genes are TRBV27 and TRBJ2-7; TRBD2 is a possible D gene (5 bases). Germline V lookup: CDR1 MNHEY, CDR2 SMNVEV (reference sequence). With 3 bases removed from V and 3 bases from J, the gap between germline ends came to 12 bases. The CDR3 is made up of 14 amino acids. The CDR3: CASSFRPEVYEQYF. The CDR3 DNA sequence: TGTGCCAGCAGTTTTCGGCCGGAGGTCTACGAGCAGTACTTC.

This sequence joins TRBV5-4 and TRBJ1-1, with 10 bases lining up with TRBD1. V lost 0 bases and J lost 4; bases outside the gene matches: 9. The CDR3 extends over 17 amino acids. CDR1 SGHNT and CDR2 YYREEE come from the germline V gene (reference sequence). This CDR3 is CASSLAGTGAGGTEAFF. The CDR3 nucleotides are TGTGCCAGCAGCTTGGCCGGGACAGGGGCGGGGGGCACTGAAGCTTTCTTT.

The genes are TRBV28 and TRBJ2-5; 7 bases line up with TRBD1. The CDR3 is 15 residues long. CDR1 is MDHEN and CDR2 is SYDVKM in the germline V gene. V trimming: 5 bases; J trimming: 2 bases; junction bases outside the gene matches: 8. This chain's CDR3 is CASSAWDSQQETQYF. In DNA form, the CDR3 reads TGTGCCAGCAGTGCGTGGGACAGCCAACAAGAGACCCAGTACTTC.

The rearrangement uses TRBV27 and TRBJ2-7, with D perhaps TRBD1 (6 bases). V was clipped by 0 bases and J by 9 bases, with 15 bases between them. CDR3 length equals 14 residues. Looked up from germline, CDR1 is MNHEY and CDR2 is SMNVEV (reference sequence). The CDR3 DNA reads TGTGCCAGCAGTTTATCGGCACAGGGTGTCTTGCAGTACTTC. Translating gives CASSLSAQGVLQYF.